Sequencing of this T cell receptor beta chain was carried out in a study of blood T cell repertoires in COVID-19. Across the whole study: Spain, Italy and the United States supplied samples that represented acute and convalescent COVID-19. PBMCs, B-cell-depleted T cells, or T cells provided the cDNA or gDNA that made up the material.

Generated by immunoSEQ multiplex PCR, the TCRdb table keeps only in-frame clones and is missing some. The sample lists 200,000 to 250,000 clones; around 90% were seen once. V gave up 3 bases and J gave up 3 bases, with 14 bases separating them. There are 15 residues in the CDR3. The germline V gene has CDR1 MNHNS and CDR2 SASEGT. It was during active infection that Seattle patients were enrolled and then longitudinally followed. This chain connects TRBV6-1 to TRBJ1-1; D is unresolved. The source is a man in his 60s with COVID-19, enrolled during active disease. What was sequenced was peripheral blood. The CDR3 protein is CASSDRARRDTEAFF. The CDR3 nucleotides are TGTGCCAGCAGTGACCGGGCGAGGAGGGACACTGAAGCTTTCTTT.